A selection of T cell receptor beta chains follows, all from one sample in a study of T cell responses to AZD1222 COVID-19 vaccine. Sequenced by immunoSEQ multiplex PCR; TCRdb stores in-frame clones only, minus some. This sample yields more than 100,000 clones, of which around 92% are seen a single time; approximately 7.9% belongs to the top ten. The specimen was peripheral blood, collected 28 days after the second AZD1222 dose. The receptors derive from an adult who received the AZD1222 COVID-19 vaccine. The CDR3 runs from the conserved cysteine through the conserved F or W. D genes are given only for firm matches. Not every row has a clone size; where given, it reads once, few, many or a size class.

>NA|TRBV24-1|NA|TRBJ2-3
TGTGCCACCAGTCCGCCGGGAAGAACAGATACGCAGTATTTT
CATSPPGRTDTQYF
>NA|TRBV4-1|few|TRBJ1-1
TGCGCCAGCAGCCAGCAAATAGGTGGGAACACTGAAGCTTTCTTT
CASSQQIGGNTEAFF
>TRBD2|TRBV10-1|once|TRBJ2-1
TGCGCCAGCAGCCGCGGGGGCTCCTACAATGAGCAGTTCTTC
CASSRGGSYNEQFF
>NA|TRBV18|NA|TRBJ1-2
TGTGCCAGCTCACCTGCGCGTCTGGGCTTGGATGGCTACACCTTC
CASSPARLGLDGYTF
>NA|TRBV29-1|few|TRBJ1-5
TGCAGCGTTGCTTCGGGGATGACAACTCAGCCCCAGCATTTT
CSVASGMTTQPQHF
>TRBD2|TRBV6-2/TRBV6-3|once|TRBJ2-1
TGTGCCAGCAGTTACCCCCTCGGGACTAGCGGGGGGACCTCCTCCTACAATGAGCAGTTCTTC
CASSYPLGTSGGTSSYNEQFF
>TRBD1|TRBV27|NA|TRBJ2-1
TGTGCCAGCAGTTCAAAGGGACAGGGCAATGAGCAGTTCTTC
CASSSKGQGNEQFF
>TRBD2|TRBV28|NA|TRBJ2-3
TGTGCCAGCAGGACCCCGGGACTAGCGGGGGGAAGGGCAGATACGCAGTATTTT
CASRTPGLAGGRADTQYF
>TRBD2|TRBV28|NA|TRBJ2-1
TGTGCCAGCAGGGCGCCCGGGACTAGGTCCTACAATGAGCAGTTCTTC
CASRAPGTRSYNEQFF
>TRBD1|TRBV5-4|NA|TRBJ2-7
TGTGCCAGCAGCCGGACAGGGGGCGACGAGCAGTACTTC
CASSRTGGDEQYF
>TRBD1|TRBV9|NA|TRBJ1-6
TGTGCCAGCAGCGTAGGGGGGACAGGGAATTCACCCCTCCACTTT
CASSVGGTGNSPLHF
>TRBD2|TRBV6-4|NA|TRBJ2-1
TGTGCCAGCAGTGACTCTCGCGGGAGGGGTTCCTACAATGAGCAGTTCTTC
CASSDSRGRGSYNEQFF
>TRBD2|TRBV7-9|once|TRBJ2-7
TGTGCCAGCAGCCACAATGCCCGGGACTATACCTACGAGCAGTACTTC
CASSHNARDYTYEQYF
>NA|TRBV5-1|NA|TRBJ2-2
TGCGCCAGCAAGACCCGGGGGCCGGACACCGGGGAGCTGTTTTTT
CASKTRGPDTGELFF
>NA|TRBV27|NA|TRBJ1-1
TGTGCCAGCAGTTTTACGGCGGGTGAAGCTTTCTTT
CASSFTAGEAFF
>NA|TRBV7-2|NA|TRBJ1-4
TGTGCCAGCAGCTTTTGGGGAGTGAATGAAAAACTGTTTTTT
CASSFWGVNEKLFF
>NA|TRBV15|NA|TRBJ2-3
TGTGCCACCAGCAACGTAATCGGGAGAACAGATACGCAGTATTTT
CATSNVIGRTDTQYF
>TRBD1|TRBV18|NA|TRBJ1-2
TGTGCCAGCTCACCCGTAGGACAGGCGAACTATGGCTACACCTTC
CASSPVGQANYGYTF
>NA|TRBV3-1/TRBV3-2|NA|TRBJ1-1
TGTGCCAGCAGCCAAGAGGGTGGACGAGGCACTGAAGCTTTCTTT
CASSQEGGRGTEAFF
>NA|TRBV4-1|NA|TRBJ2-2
TGCGCCAGCAGCCAATTGATCGACACCGGGGAGCTGTTTTTT
CASSQLIDTGELFF
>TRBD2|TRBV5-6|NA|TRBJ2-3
TGTGCCAGCAGTCACCGAGCGGGAGGGTCAGATACGCAGTATTTT
CASSHRAGGSDTQYF
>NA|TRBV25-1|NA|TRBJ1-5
TGTGCCAGCAGTGAATATGGGGGGTATCAGCCCCAGCATTTT
CASSEYGGYQPQHF
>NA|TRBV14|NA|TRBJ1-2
TGTGCCAGCAGCCAATGGGGCACAGAACACTATGGCTACACCTTC
CASSQWGTEHYGYTF
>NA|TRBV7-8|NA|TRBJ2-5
TGTGCCAGCAGCACCTCTGAGGGAGGAGAGACCCAGTACTTC
CASSTSEGGETQYF
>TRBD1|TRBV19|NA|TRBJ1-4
TGTGCCAGTAGTACCGACTGGACAGGAGGGGTCGCAACTAATGAAAAACTGTTTTTT
CASSTDWTGGVATNEKLFF